This T cell receptor beta chain was retrieved from a study of blood T cell repertoires in COVID-19 (dated by TCRdb to about 2020). With respect to the entire study: Samples from collaborators originated in the United States, Italy and Spain and spanned both the acute and convalescent phases of COVID-19. The samples were drawn from two sources: the first 160 participants of the ongoing ImmuneRACE study, and 950 to 1,500 subjects contributed by 6 global collaborators. The repertoires were released in a freely available public database intended as a resource for research on the immune response to SARS-CoV-2. The sample metadata nearly always contained a de-identified subject ID, COVID-19 status, age in years and sex. The prospective study material was composed of cDNA or gDNA derived from T cells, B-cell-depleted T cells, or PBMCs. Where available, HLA class I and class II types were obtained from metadata supplied by the sample provider rather than from assay-based typing. The dataset comprised deeply sampled blood TCRbeta repertoires from subjects exposed to, actively infected with, or recovered from COVID-19. Study-wide conclusions, independent of this receptor: How much clinical and demographic metadata was included differed by source and by participant, and the metadata was provided uncurated.

Whole blood was collected in K2EDTA tubes by collaborating institutions according to the institutions' own protocols. Collaborator samples were shipped for TCRbeta analysis as frozen whole blood, isolated PBMCs, or DNA extracted from either sample type. In regard to this clone: Its antigen remains undetermined. Base qualities are missing; no much larger clone stands one base away.

The germline V gene sets CDR1 to SGHTS and CDR2 to YDEGEE. V and J are trimmed by 3 bases and 0 bases, and the gene matches miss 4 bases of the junction. The cysteine opens and the phenylalanine closes a CDR3 of 16 amino acids. Solely the CDR3 DNA is kept, with 48 bases framed from the first base. TCRbeta CDR3 regions were amplified from genomic DNA using the immunoSEQ Assay, a bias-controlled multiplex PCR. The paper's data handling went like this. The number of nucleated cells in each sample was estimated by amplification of reference gene primers within the assay. To quantify the absolute abundance of each unique TCRbeta CDR3 rearrangement, sequence reads were collapsed and filtered. For each sample, productive Simpson clonality was calculated as the square root of Simpson's diversity index across productive rearrangements. The table comes from immuneACCESS by way of TCRdb, which keeps in-frame sequences with V and J called. Part of the clones is missing from these tables; in studies checked, under half for an unresolved V gene and the rest for unknown reasons. D and trimming come from the DNA, and the V and J calls and clone size come from that table. For this sample there are roughly 17,000 clones; more than 85% appear just once. The ten largest clones capture approximately 5% of the sample.

Source material: peripheral blood. The chain is encoded by TRBV5-8 joined to TRBJ2-1; 9 of the junction bases match TRBD1. The origin of this receptor is a human donor in a cohort sampled during active COVID-19. For the CDR3, the sequence is CASSWGTGLSYNEQFF. The DNA sequence is given as TGTGCCAGCAGCTGGGGGACAGGGCTCTCCTACAATGAGCAGTTCTTC.